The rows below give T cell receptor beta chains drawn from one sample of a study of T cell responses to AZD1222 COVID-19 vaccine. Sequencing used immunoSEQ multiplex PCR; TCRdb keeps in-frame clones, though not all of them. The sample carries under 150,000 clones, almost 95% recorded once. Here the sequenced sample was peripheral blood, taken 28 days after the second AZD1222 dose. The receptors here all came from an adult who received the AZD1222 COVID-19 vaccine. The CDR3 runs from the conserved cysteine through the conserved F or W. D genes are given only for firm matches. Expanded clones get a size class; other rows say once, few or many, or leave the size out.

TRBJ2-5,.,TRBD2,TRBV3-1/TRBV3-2,TGTGCCAGCAGTTCTCTAGCGGTCGAGACCCAGTACTTC,CASSSLAVETQYF
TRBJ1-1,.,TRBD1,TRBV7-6,TGTGCCAGCAGCTTTAACTCCGGGACAGGGCACACTGAAGCTTTCTTT,CASSFNSGTGHTEAFF
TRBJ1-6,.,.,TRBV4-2,TGTGCCAGCAGCCAAGATCAGTCAAGATCACCCCTCCACTTT,CASSQDQSRSPLHF
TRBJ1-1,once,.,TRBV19,TGTGCCAGTAGTATCGGGCGGTCTGAAGCTTTCTTT,CASSIGRSEAFF
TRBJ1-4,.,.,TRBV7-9,TGTGCCAGCAGCCCCAGTGGGGCCCGCACTAATGAAAAACTGTTTTTT,CASSPSGARTNEKLFF
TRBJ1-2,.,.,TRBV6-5,TGTGCCAGCAGTTACTCGATACGACATCCAAACTATGGCTACACCTTC,CASSYSIRHPNYGYTF
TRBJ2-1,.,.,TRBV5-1,TGCGCCAGCAGCTTGACAGCGTACAATGAGCAGTTCTTC,CASSLTAYNEQFF
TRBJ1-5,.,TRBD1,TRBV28,TGTGCCAGCAACAAGGGGACAGGGCGGACGAATCAGCCCCAGCATTTT,CASNKGTGRTNQPQHF
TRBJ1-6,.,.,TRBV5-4,TGTGCCAGCAGCTTGGAGACAGATAATTCACCCCTCCACTTT,CASSLETDNSPLHF
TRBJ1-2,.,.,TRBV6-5,TGTGCCAGCAGTTACACCGATTACGATGGCTACACCTTC,CASSYTDYDGYTF
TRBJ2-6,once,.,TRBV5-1,TGCGCCAGCAGCTTGGCCGGGGTATCGGGGGCCAACGTCCTGACTTTC,CASSLAGVSGANVLTF
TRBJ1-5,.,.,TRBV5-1,TGCGCCAGCAGCTCCACGGGCCTCAATCAGCCCCAGCATTTT,CASSSTGLNQPQHF
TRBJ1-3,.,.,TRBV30,TGTGCCTGGAGGTACTCGGCTGGAAACACCATATATTTT,CAWRYSAGNTIYF
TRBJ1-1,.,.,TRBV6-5,TGTGCCAGCAGTTCTGTATCGACAGGGAACACTGAAGCTTTCTTT,CASSSVSTGNTEAFF
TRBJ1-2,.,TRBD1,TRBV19,TGTGCCAGCTTCCGGGACAGGGGCGGCTATGGCTACACCTTC,CASFRDRGGYGYTF
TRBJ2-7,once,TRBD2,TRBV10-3,TGTGCCATCAGTGAGTCGACCGGGACTAGCGGGAGTAAAAGGTACGAGCAGTACTTC,CAISESTGTSGSKRYEQYF
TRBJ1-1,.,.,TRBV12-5,TGTGCTAGTGGTTTCGTGAAGGGGGGGAACACTGAAGCTTTCTTT,CASGFVKGGNTEAFF
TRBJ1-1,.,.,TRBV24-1,TGTGCCACCTCGGACGGGGACACTGAAGCTTTCTTT,CATSDGDTEAFF
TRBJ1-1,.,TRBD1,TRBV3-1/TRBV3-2,TGTGCCAGCAGCCAAGAAATGAGGGGGCCGCGCACTGAAGCTTTCTTT,CASSQEMRGPRTEAFF
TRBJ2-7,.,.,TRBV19,TGTGCCAGTAAGAAAAGTGAGTCGGTCTACGAGCAGTACTTC,CASKKSESVYEQYF
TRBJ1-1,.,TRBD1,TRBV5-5,TGTGCCAGCAGTTGGGGACAGGCGAACACTGAAGCTTTCTTT,CASSWGQANTEAFF
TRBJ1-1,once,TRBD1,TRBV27,TGTGCCAGCAGTTTCCTACAGGGGCGGGACACTGAAGCTTTCTTT,CASSFLQGRDTEAFF
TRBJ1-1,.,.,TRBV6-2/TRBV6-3,TGTGCCAGCAGCCTCGTCCAGGGGACCACTGAAGCTTTCTTT,CASSLVQGTTEAFF
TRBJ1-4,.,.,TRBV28,TGTGCCAGCAGTTTTATGGACGGAAATGAAAAACTGTTTTTT,CASSFMDGNEKLFF
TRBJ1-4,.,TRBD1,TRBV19,TGTGCCAGTAAGCTGCAGGGGGAAGGTGAAAAACTGTTTTTT,CASKLQGEGEKLFF
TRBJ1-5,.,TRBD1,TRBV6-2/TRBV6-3,TGTGCCAGCAGTTACTCCCGCCGGGACAGCTTTTCGGAGCCCCAGCATTTT,CASSYSRRDSFSEPQHF
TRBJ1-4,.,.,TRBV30,TGTGCCTGGAGTCTATGGGAAAAACTGTTTTTT,CAWSLWEKLFF
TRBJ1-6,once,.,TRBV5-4,TGTGCCAGCAGATTTGACAGAAATAATTCACCCCTCCACTTT,CASRFDRNNSPLHF
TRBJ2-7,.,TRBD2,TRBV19,TGTGCCAGTAGTATCGGACTAGCGGGAGACGAGCAGTACTTC,CASSIGLAGDEQYF
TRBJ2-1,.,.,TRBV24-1,TGTGCCACCAGTGACTCCGGGACTCCTAGGCGCAATGAGCAGTTCTTC,CATSDSGTPRRNEQFF
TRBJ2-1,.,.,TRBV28,TGTGCCAGCTTAACAGGAGGTTACAATGAGCAGTTCTTC,CASLTGGYNEQFF
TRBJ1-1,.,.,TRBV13,TGTGCCAGCAGCTTAGGCCTAACAAGGCGGGTATTCAACGAAGCTTTCTTT,CASSLGLTRRVFNEAFF
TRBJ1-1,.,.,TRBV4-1,TGCGCCAGCAGCCAAGAAGGTGGCGCCCGGAACACTGAAGCTTTCTTT,CASSQEGGARNTEAFF
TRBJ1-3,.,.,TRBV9,TGTGCCAGCAGCGTAGGTGGGACTACGGGAAACACCATATATTTT,CASSVGGTTGNTIYF
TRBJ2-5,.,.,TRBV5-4,TGTGCCAGCAGCTTGCTGGGGGGGGGCTGGGAGACCCAGTACTTC,CASSLLGGGWETQYF
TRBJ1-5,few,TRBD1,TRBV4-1,TGCGCCAGCAGCCCGGACCCTGGACAGGGCCGGCAGCCCCAGCATTTT,CASSPDPGQGRQPQHF
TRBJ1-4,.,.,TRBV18,TGTGCCAGCTCCATTCGGGAGGGAACTAATGAAAAACTGTTTTTT,CASSIREGTNEKLFF
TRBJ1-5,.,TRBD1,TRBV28,TGTGCCAGCAGTTCCCCGACAGGGGAGGACAATCAGCCCCAGCATTTT,CASSSPTGEDNQPQHF
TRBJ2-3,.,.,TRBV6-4,TGTGCCAGCAGTGAGACAGCTAGCACAGATACGCAGTATTTT,CASSETASTDTQYF
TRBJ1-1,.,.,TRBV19,TGTGCCAGTAGTGGACTGAGGGGCACTGAAGCTTTCTTT,CASSGLRGTEAFF
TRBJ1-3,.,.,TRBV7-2,TGTGCCAGCAGCTCTAGGGGGGGTCCTGCTAGTGGAAACACCATATATTTT,CASSSRGGPASGNTIYF
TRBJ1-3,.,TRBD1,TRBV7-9,TGTGCCAGCACCTTAGGGGGCGCAAACACCATATATTTT,CASTLGGANTIYF
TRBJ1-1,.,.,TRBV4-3,TGCGCCAGCAGCCAAAGGTCTTGGAACACTGAAGCTTTCTTT,CASSQRSWNTEAFF
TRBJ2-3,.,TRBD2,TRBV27,TGTGCCAGCTCCAGGGAGACTAGCGGAGCCTACGGGGGCGGCACAGATACGCAGTATTTT,CASSRETSGAYGGGTDTQYF
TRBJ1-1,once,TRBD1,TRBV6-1,TGTGCCAGCAGTGGCCGGGACAGGCTACTGAACACTGAAGCTTTCTTT,CASSGRDRLLNTEAFF
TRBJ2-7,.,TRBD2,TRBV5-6,TGTGCCAGCAGCTTGGGTCTAGCGGGAGTCTACGAGCAGTACTTC,CASSLGLAGVYEQYF
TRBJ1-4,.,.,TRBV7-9,TGTGCCAGCAGCCCTATTCTCGACAGTTTGGATGAAAAACTGTTTTTT,CASSPILDSLDEKLFF
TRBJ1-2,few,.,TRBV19,TGTGCCAGTAGGAGCCGAACCGGGACCGGCGACTACACCTTC,CASRSRTGTGDYTF
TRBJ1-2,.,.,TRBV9,TGTGCCAGCAGCGTAGATCCAGAGGGGTATGGCTACACCTTC,CASSVDPEGYGYTF
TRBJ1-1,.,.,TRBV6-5,TGTGCCAGTAAACAGAACACTGAAGCTTTCTTT,CASKQNTEAFF
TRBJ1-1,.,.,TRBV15,TGTGCCACCAGCAGAGAAGGGCAGGGTACTGAAGCTTTCTTT,CATSREGQGTEAFF
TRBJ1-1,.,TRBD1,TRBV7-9,TGTGCCAGCAGCCCCGGTGAGGGGGCGAGGACTGAAGCTTTCTTT,CASSPGEGARTEAFF
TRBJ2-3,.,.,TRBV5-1,TGCGCCAGCAGCACGGGGACGACGCAAGGCACAGATACGCAGTATTTT,CASSTGTTQGTDTQYF